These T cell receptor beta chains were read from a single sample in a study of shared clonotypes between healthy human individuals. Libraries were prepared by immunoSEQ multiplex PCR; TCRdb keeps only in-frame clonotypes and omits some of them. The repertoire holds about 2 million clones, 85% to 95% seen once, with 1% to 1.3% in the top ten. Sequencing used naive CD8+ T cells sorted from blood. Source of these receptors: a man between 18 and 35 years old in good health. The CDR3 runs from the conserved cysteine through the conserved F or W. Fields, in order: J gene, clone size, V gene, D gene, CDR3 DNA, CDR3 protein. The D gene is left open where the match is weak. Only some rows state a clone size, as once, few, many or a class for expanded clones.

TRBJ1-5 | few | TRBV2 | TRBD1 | TGTGCCAGCAGTTATGGACAGGGTAATCAGCCCCAGCATTTT | CASSYGQGNQPQHF
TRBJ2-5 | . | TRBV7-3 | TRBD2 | TGTGCCAGCAGCTTAGTCGGGGGGCAAGAGACCCAGTACTTC | CASSLVGGQETQYF
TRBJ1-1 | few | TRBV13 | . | TGTGCCAGCAGCTTAGAAGAGAACACTGAAGCTTTCTTT | CASSLEENTEAFF
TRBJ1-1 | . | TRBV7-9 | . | TGTGCCAGCAGCCCGTACGAGACAGCCCGGGGAGCTTTCTTT | CASSPYETARGAFF
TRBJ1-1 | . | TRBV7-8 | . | TGTGCCAGCAGCCCTCGGTCCGGGACCAACACTGAAGCTTTCTTT | CASSPRSGTNTEAFF
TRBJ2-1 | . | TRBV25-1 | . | TGTGCCAGCAGTGAGTGGGGCTCCTACAATGAGCAGTTCTTC | CASSEWGSYNEQFF
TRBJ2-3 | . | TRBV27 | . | TGTGCCAGCAGTCAGGGGGATACGCAGTATTTT | CASSQGDTQYF
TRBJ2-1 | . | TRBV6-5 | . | TGTGCCAGCAGTTATGTTCAGGGACCTTACAATGAGCAGTTCTTC | CASSYVQGPYNEQFF
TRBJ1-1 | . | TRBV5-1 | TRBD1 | TGCGCCAGCAGCCCACAGGGGGACACTGAAGCTTTCTTT | CASSPQGDTEAFF
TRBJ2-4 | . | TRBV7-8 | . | TGTGCCAGCAGCTCCACCCCCGGGGAAGACAAAAACATTCAGTACTTC | CASSSTPGEDKNIQYF
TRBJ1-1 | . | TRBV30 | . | TGTGCCTGGAGTACTATCACTGAAGCTTTCTTT | CAWSTITEAFF
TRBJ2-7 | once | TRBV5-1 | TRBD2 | TGCGCCAGCAGCCCCACTAGCGGGAGGAACTACGAGCAGTACTTC | CASSPTSGRNYEQYF
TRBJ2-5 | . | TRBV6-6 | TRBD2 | TGTGCCAGCGCCGGGGGGGGAGAGACCCAGTACTTC | CASAGGGETQYF
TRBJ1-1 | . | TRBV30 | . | TGTGCCTGGAGTGTATTGGGGGGCACTGAAGCTTTCTTT | CAWSVLGGTEAFF
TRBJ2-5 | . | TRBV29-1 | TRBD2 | TGCAGCGTTGCAAACGGGGGGTTGGTGGGCGATGCGGAGACCCAGTACTTC | CSVANGGLVGDAETQYF
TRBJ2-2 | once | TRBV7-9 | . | TGTGCCAGCAGCTTCTTACAGGTCACCGGGGAGCTGTTTTTT | CASSFLQVTGELFF
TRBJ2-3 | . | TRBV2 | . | TGTGCCAGCAGTGATCAGGCTCGGGGGACAGATACGCAGTATTTT | CASSDQARGTDTQYF
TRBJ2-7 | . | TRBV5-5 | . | TGTGCCAGCAGCCAACCGGGCCTGGGCCACGAGCAGTACTTC | CASSQPGLGHEQYF
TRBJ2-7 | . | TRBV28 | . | TGTGCCAGCAGGGGGGCGGGGGCCGGCGAGCAGTACTTC | CASRGAGAGEQYF
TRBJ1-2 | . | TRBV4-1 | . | TGCGCCAGCAGCCAGGTCGTCAATAACTATGGCTACACCTTC | CASSQVVNNYGYTF
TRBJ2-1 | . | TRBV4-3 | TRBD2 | TGCGCCAGCAGCCAAGATAGGGCTAGCGGGAAATACAATGAGCAGTTCTTC | CASSQDRASGKYNEQFF
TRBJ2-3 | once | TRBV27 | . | TGTGCCAGCAGCCTTCCGGGGCGCACAGATACGCAGTATTTT | CASSLPGRTDTQYF
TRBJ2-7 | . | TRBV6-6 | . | TGTGCCAGCAGTTACTCTCTCTTATACGAGCAGTACTTC | CASSYSLLYEQYF
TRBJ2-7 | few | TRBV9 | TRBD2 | TGTGCCAGCAGCACCACTAGCGGGAGTAGGTACGAGCAGTACTTC | CASSTTSGSRYEQYF
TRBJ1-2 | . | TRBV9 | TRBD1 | TGTGCCAGCAGCCAGACAGGGTCAGGCTACACCTTC | CASSQTGSGYTF
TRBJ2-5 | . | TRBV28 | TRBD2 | TGTGCCAGCAGTTTCCACCACACACTAGCGGGGCAAGAGACCCAGTACTTC | CASSFHHTLAGQETQYF
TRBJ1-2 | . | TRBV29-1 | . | TGCAGCGTAGCCTCGGGGGGTTCGTTCGGTGGCTACACCTTC | CSVASGGSFGGYTF
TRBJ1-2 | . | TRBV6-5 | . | TGTGCCATCGGAGAGGGATACGGCTACACCTTC | CAIGEGYGYTF
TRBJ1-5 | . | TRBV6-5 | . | TGTGCCAGCAGTTACAGGCAGGGTGGCAATCAGCCCCAGCATTTT | CASSYRQGGNQPQHF
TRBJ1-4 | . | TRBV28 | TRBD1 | TGTGCCAGCTCAGGGGGGGCGCGATTAGAAAAACTGTTTTTT | CASSGGARLEKLFF
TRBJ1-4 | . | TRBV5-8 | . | TGTGCACACCGACAGGCGGAAGAAAAACTGTTTTTT | CAHRQAEEKLFF
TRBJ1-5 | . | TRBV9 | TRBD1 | TGTGCCAGCAACCAGCAGGGGGCTTTAGGTCAGCCCCAGCATTTT | CASNQQGALGQPQHF
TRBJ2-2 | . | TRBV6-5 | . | TGTGCCAGCAGTTACTCTTCGACCGGGGAGCTGTTTTTT | CASSYSSTGELFF
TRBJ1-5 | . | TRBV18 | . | TGTGCCAGCTCTGCAGGGGGCAATCAGCCCCAGCATTTT | CASSAGGNQPQHF
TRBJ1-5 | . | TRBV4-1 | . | TGCGCCAGCAGCCAAGGAGTGGATCAGCCCCAGCATTTT | CASSQGVDQPQHF
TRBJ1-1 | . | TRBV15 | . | TGTGCCACCAATCCAGGAAACACTGAAGCTTTCTTT | CATNPGNTEAFF
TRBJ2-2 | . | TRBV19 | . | TGTGCCTCACAGGGTGGCGGGGAGCTGTTTTTT | CASQGGGELFF
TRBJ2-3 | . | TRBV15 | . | TGTGCCACCAGCAGAGACCCCCCGACTGCAGTCGGCACAGATACGCAGTATTTT | CATSRDPPTAVGTDTQYF
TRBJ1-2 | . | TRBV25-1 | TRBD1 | TGTGCCAGCAGTGAGCTCGGACAGGGTATCTATGGCTACACCTTC | CASSELGQGIYGYTF
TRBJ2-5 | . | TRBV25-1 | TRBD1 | TGTGCCAGCAGTTTACCGCCGGGACAGGGTGGCCAAGAGACCCAGTACTTC | CASSLPPGQGGQETQYF
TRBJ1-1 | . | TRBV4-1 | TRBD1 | TGCGCCAGCAGCCCGGACAGGGGGCTGACTGAAGCTTTCTTT | CASSPDRGLTEAFF
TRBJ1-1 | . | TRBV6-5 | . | TGTGCCAGCATTGACCAGGGATACACTGAAGCTTTCTTT | CASIDQGYTEAFF
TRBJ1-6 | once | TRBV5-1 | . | TGCGCCAGCAGCTTGGGACTGTATAATTCACCCCTCCACTTT | CASSLGLYNSPLHF
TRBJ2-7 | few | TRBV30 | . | TGTGCCTGGAGTCCCGACTCCTACGAGCAGTACTTC | CAWSPDSYEQYF
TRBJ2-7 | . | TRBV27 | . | TGTGCCAGCAGTTCACTGGGACATACCTACGAGCAGTACTTC | CASSSLGHTYEQYF